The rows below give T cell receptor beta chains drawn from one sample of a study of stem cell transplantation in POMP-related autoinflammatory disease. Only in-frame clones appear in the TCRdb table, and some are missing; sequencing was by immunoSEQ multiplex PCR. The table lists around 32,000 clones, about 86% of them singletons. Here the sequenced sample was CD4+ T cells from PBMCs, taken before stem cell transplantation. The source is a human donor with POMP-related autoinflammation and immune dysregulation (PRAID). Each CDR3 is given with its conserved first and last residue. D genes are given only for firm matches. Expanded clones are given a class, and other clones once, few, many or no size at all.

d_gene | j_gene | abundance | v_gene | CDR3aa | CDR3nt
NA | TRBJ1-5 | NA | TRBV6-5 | CASTAGRGGQPQHF | TGTGCCAGCACCGCAGGCAGGGGAGGACAGCCCCAGCATTTT
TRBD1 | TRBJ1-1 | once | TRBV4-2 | CASSPGGSLNTEAFF | TGTGCCAGCAGCCCAGGGGGCAGTTTAAACACTGAAGCTTTCTTT
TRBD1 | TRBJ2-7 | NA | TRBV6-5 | CASRDRGTYEQYF | TGTGCCAGCCGGGACAGGGGTACCTACGAGCAGTACTTC
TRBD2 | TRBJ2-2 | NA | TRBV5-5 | CASSLVREGPNTGELFF | TGTGCCAGCAGCTTGGTGCGGGAGGGTCCGAACACCGGGGAGCTGTTTTTT
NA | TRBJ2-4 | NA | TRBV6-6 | CASSYGGLAKNIQYF | TGTGCCAGCAGTTACGGGGGGCTAGCCAAAAACATTCAGTACTTC
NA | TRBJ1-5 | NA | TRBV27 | CASTPDQPQHF | TGTGCCAGCACCCCCGATCAGCCCCAGCATTTT
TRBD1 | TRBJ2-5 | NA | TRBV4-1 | CASSNPGDRGIGETQYF | TGCGCCAGCAGCAATCCAGGAGACAGGGGGATCGGAGAGACCCAGTACTTC
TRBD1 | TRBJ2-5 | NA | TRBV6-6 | CASSYGDRRSETQYF | TGTGCCAGCAGTTACGGGGACAGGCGTTCGGAGACCCAGTACTTC
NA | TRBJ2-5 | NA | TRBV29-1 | CSVEGGEETQYF | TGCAGCGTTGAAGGGGGAGAGGAGACCCAGTACTTC
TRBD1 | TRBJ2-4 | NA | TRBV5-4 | CASRPTGGNIQYF | TGTGCCAGCAGACCGACAGGGGGCAACATTCAGTACTTC
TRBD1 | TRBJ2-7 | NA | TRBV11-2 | CASSDTGGYEQYF | TGTGCCAGCAGCGATACAGGGGGCTACGAGCAGTACTTC